This T cell receptor (beta chain) was found in a study of T cell repertoires in ileal Crohn's disease. Only in-frame clones appear in the TCRdb table, and some are missing; sequencing was by immunoSEQ multiplex PCR. This table has under 20,000 clones, more than 65% appearing once. Germline CDR1 reads MNHNY; CDR2 reads SVGAGI (reference sequence). The CDR3 runs 14 residues. Germline trimming cut 0 bases from V and 6 bases from J; bases unmatched to any gene: 4. This sample's time point: neoterminal ileum biopsy at postoperative endoscopy, about 6 months after surgery. The count of this clone is one. The sequencing input was ileal tissue. The origin of this receptor is an adult with Crohn's disease. This chain joins TRBV6-6 and TRBJ2-7; 8 positions agree with TRBD1. The CDR3 nucleotides read TGTGCCAGCAGTTACTCGGAGACAGGGGCCGAGCAGTACTTC. Amino acid sequence: CASSYSETGAEQYF.